This TCR beta chain was recovered during a study of shared clonotypes between healthy human individuals. Among the donors, all were Caucasian adults who lived in Nashville, Tennessee. It was into CD45RA+ naive and CD45RA-negative memory subsets that the CD4+ cells were split. The CDR3 spans 14 residues. From germline, CDR1 is MGHRA and CDR2 YSYEKL. With V trimmed by 2 bases and J by 16 bases, 11 bases remained unmatched. An approximately 210 ng quantity of DNA, around 30,000 T cell genomes, went into the sorted-subset replicate PCRs. The repertoire was sequenced with immunoSEQ multiplex PCR; TCRdb's copy has only in-frame clones and lacks some. The sample shows about 680,000 clones, less than 80% of them seen only once.

The clonotype comes from a woman aged 25 to 39 in good health. The sequencing sample was made of memory CD4+ T cells sorted from blood. Subset meaning: CD45RA-negative fraction. V and J are TRBV4-1 and TRBJ2-1, with 10 bases matching TRBD2. CDR3 sequence reads: CASSQPNLAGVPFF. The CDR3 DNA reads TGCGCCAGCAGCCAACCAAACCTAGCGGGAGTTCCATTCTTC.